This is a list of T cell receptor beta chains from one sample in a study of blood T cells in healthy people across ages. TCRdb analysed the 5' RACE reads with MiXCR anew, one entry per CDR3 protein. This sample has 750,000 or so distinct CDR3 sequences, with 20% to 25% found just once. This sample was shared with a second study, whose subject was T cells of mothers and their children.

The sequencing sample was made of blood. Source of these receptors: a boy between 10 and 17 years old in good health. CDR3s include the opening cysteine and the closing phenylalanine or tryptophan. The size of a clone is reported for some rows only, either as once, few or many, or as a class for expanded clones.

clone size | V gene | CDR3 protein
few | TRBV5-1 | CASSLEDNYGYTF
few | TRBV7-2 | CASSVTGPGANVLTF
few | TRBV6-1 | CASLYSAGGYTF
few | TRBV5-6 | CASSLRRGPHNEQFF
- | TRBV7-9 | CASSPRPDRVVNEQYF
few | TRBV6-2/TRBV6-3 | CASSYSFVGELFF
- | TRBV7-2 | CASSHHSQKRGQYNEQFF
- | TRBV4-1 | CASSQEEGQEAGELFF
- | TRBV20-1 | CSATGRGYNEQFF
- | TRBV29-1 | CSVVGSGGPYNEQFF
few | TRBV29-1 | CSVEDLGGGWNTF
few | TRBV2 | CASSDTGTGNNEQFF
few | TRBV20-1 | CSAEGGGNTGELFF
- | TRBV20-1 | CSARDLGTYNEQFF
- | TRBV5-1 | CASSLDFVRGTEAFF
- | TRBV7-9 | CASSSGGGSGEQYF
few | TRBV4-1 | CASSQVPGPSTDTQYF
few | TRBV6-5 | CASRPGYFNTGELFF
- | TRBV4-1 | CASAGVADNEQFF
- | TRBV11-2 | CASSPLGGRILDEQFF
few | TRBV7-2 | CASSSSVPSGNYEQYF
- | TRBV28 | CASSNFQLAGGRNEQFF
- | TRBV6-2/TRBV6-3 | CASSLLGTQYF
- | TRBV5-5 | CASSPGQVREQYF
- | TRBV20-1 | CSATRSPNGYTF
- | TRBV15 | CATCRDKGSNQPQHF
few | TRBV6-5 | CASSSGPWNEQYF
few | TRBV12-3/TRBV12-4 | CASSLAGYYNEQFF
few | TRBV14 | CASSHGTSGRNEQFF
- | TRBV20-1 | CSVRDRAKETQYF
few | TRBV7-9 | CASTGDTSNEKLFF
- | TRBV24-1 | CATSNPNTEAFF
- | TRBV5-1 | CASSFAGTSTDTQYF
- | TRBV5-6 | CASSRGTLAFREQYF
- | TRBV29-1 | CSVFGRRQETQYF
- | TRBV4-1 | CASSQTNLGYNEQFF
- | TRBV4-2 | CASSQEPLLLAEAFYEQYF
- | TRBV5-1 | CASSLQLQETQYF
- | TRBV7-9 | CASSLRQDTQYF
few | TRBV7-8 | CASSFRGESYEQYF
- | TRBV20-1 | CSARGRQGEWYGYTF
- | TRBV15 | CATSTPLAGGSYNEQFF
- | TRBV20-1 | CSASWAGYNEQFF
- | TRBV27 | CASSPLAEGPETQYF
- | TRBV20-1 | CSARAATNEKLFF
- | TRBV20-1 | CSAREGTEAFF
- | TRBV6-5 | CASSYSLDGTEAFF
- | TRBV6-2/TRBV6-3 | CASATAYNEQFF
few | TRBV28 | CAIGTRWGNIQYF